This T cell receptor (beta chain) was retrieved from a study of T cell responses to AZD1222 COVID-19 vaccine. The table came from immunoSEQ multiplex PCR; TCRdb's copy has only in-frame clones and leaves some out. The table has approximately 170,000 clones, roughly nine tenths seen once. This CDR3 comprises 13 residues. The germline V and J ends were trimmed by 0 bases and 5 bases, with 6 bases remaining between them. Germline lookup yields CDR1 SGHRS and CDR2 YFSETQ. Details on this clone: Its antigen is undetermined.

Findings and limits, study-wide: Vaccine-associated CD4 TCRs ranged over spike, dominating at 160-218 and 743-854.

The sample was peripheral blood, taken 28 days after the second AZD1222 dose. This chain joins TRBV5-1 and TRBJ1-5, with no clear D. The receptor comes from an adult who received the AZD1222 COVID-19 vaccine. The CDR3 region has the DNA TGCGCCAGCAGCTTGGGTACATATCAGCCCCAGCATTTT. It yields the protein CASSLGTYQPQHF.